The clone carrying this T cell receptor (beta chain) was detected many times. Its matching antigen is unknown. The library put unique molecular identifiers onto individual cDNA molecules. TCRdb recomputed calls from the RACE reads with MiXCR, one row per CDR3 protein. This sample has 50,000 to 65,000 distinct CDR3 sequences; approximately 10% occur once, and the top ten carry 3% to 4.5%. Time point described: pre-sensitization, week 0. As for treatment: therapeutic diphenylcyclopropenone sensitization with weekly scalp DPC. The data were taken from a study of human T cells and chemical hapten exposure. Study-wide context: Patients were mainly female, each with alopecia areata, totalis or universalis.

CDR1 and CDR2 (germline): SGHNT, YYREEE (reference sequence). This CDR3 region has 12 residues. The V gene lost 1 base and the J gene lost 8 bases, with 9 bases spanning the gap. General observations from the study: Expanded TCRs produced significantly more large CDR3 similarity clusters than controls did.

The sequencing used whole blood, collected in connection with sensitization to the hapten diphenylcyclopropenone (DPC). This chain joins TRBV5-4 and TRBJ1-1; no firm D call. This clonotype originated in a middle-aged woman with alopecia areata. Some clones in this sample may be carry-over from other donors' samples. CDR3 coding DNA: TGTGCCAGCAGCTTGCTCACGGCCGAAGCTTTCTTT. Protein product: CASSLLTAEAFF.